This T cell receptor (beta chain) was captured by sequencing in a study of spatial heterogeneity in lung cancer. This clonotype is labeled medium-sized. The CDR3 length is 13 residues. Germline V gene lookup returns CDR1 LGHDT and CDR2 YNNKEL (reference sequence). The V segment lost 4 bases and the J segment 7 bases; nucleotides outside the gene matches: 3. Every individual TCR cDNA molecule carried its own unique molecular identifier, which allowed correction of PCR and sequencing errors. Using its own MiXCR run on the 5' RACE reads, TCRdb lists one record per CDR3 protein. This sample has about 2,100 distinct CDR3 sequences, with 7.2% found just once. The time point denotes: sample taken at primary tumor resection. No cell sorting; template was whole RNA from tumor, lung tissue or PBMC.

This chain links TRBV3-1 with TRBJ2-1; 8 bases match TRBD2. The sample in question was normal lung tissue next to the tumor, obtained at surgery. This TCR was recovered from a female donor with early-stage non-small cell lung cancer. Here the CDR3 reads CASSRLAGNEQFF. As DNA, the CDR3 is TGTGCCAGCAGCCGTTTAGCGGGAAATGAGCAGTTCTTC.